This TCR beta chain was found in a study of blood T cell repertoires in COVID-19. Whole-study context: PBMCs, B-cell-depleted T cells, or T cells provided the cDNA or gDNA that made up the material.

Only in-frame clones appear in the TCRdb table, and some are missing; sequencing was by immunoSEQ multiplex PCR. The sample shows about 220,000 clones, roughly 89% of them seen only once. Recruits, aged about 18 to 90 years, lived in approximately 26 US areas. Participants' own reports of clinical history determined their cohort assignment. Exposed enrollees had met someone with a PCR-confirmed or clinician-diagnosed COVID-19 case at some point within the 2 weeks before study entry. This clonotype originated in a man aged 30 to 45 who had been exposed to COVID-19. The sample comprised PBMCs or T cells enriched from blood (not recorded which).

CDR3 region: CASSPVTSGRTAYNEQFF. In DNA, the CDR3 is TGCGCCAGCAGCCCCGTGACTAGCGGACGGACCGCCTACAATGAGCAGTTCTTC. V and J are TRBV4-1 and TRBJ2-1, with 9 bases that match TRBD2. V lost 4 bases and J lost 2; bases outside the gene matches: 12. Germline V gene data show CDR1 as MGHRA and CDR2 as YSYEKL. The CDR3 has 18 amino acids.